This TCR beta chain was profiled in a study of T cells in narcolepsy. About the research overall: Healthy controls were enrolled alongside patients with narcolepsy type 1 or type 2. Findings and limits, study-wide: Healthy controls reportedly lacked the autoreactive clonotypes serially found in patients' blood. Comparing one patient's CSF and blood CD4+ clonotypes highlighted HCRT- and TRIB2-specific autoreactive clonotypes.

Points on this clone: Antigen unknown. The junction differs from germline at one of its ends, possibly a read error.

Sequencing used immunoSEQ multiplex PCR; TCRdb keeps in-frame clones, though not all of them. In the table there are approximately 2,500 clones, 26% of which are singletons. This receptor was taken from a human donor with narcolepsy. Sequencing was done on a sample of cultured CD4+ T cells from cerebrospinal fluid.

The CDR3 region is CASSLSRHEQFF. In DNA, the CDR3 is TGTGCCAGCAGCTTGTCTAGGCATGAGCAGTTCTTC. This chain connects TRBV5-3 to TRBJ2-1; D uncertain. TRBV5-3 is noted as an ORF with a role that remains uncertain. There are 12 residues in the CDR3.